The next 25 T cell receptor beta chains were all read from a single sample in a study of blood T cells in healthy people across ages. A second roughly 6 to 12 cycle PCR used barcoded and J-beta primers. TCRdb independently ran MiXCR on the 5' RACE reads; one entry per CDR3 protein. This sample has 590,000 or so distinct CDR3 sequences, with approximately 30% found just once. The sequencing input was blood. All receptors come from an elderly woman in good health.

This clonotype has ten or more counts. This may be a read error, as it is one base from a much larger clone. The rearrangement links TRBV3-1 to TRBJ2-1; 9 bases fit TRBD2. CDR1 is LGHDT, CDR2 YNNKEL, per germline (reference sequence). V shed 0 bases and J 10 bases; nucleotides not matched to a gene: 10. The CDR3 runs 16 residues. The CDR3 nucleotides are TGTGCCAGCAGCCAAGATCCTAGCGGGGCCTGTGGGGAGCAGTTCTTC. This codes for CASSQDPSGACGEQFF.

This clonotype was seen at least ten times. The genes are TRBV7-9 and TRBJ2-1; 8 bases agree with TRBD2. V trimming: 1 base; J trimming: 4 bases; junction bases outside the gene matches: 6. The CDR3 has 16 amino acids. Per the germline V gene, CDR1 is SEHNR and CDR2 is FQNEAQ (reference sequence). CDR3: CASSLGVSGAYNEQFF. CDR3 nucleotide sequence: TGTGCCAGCAGCTTAGGCGTTAGCGGGGCATACAATGAGCAGTTCTTC.

To note about this clonotype: Possible read error: a much larger clone is one base away. This chain uses TRBV6-2 or TRBV6-3 with TRBJ2-7, with D perhaps matching TRBD2 (6 bases). In germline, CDR1 is MNHEY, CDR2 SVGEGT. Between the trimmed V and J ends, which lost 5 bases and 4 bases, there was a span of 15 bases. This CDR3 has 14 residues. CDR3 in DNA: TGTGCCAGCAGTGATGTGCGGGGTAGTTACGAGCAGTACTTC. It yields the protein CASSDVRGSYEQYF.

V is TRBV5-1 and J is TRBJ1-3, with 8 bases fitting TRBD1. J was trimmed by 2 bases and V by 0 bases; bases with no gene match: 1. This CDR3 region has 15 residues. The germline CDR1 and CDR2 sequences are SGHRS and YFSETQ. Here the CDR3 reads CASSLEQGAGNTIYF. CDR3 DNA sequence: TGCGCCAGCAGCTTGGAACAGGGGGCTGGAAACACCATATATTTT.

This clonotype occurred many times. The chain combines TRBV6-5 with TRBJ2-3; TRBD2 matches at 7 bases. V was pared by 8 bases and J by 4 bases, with 6 bases of the junction left unmatched. The germline gives CDR1 MNHEY, CDR2 SVGAGI. The CDR3 covers 13 residues. CDR3 sequence reads: CASQVAGSDTQYF. CDR3 coding DNA: TGTGCCAGCCAAGTAGCGGGTTCAGATACGCAGTATTTT.

This chain uses TRBV6-6 with TRBJ1-6; 10 bases are a match to TRBD1. V was pared by 6 bases and J by 5 bases, with 7 bases of the junction left unmatched. Germline CDR1 is MNHNY and CDR2 is SVGAGI (reference sequence). The CDR3 runs 16 residues. CDR3 DNA: TGTGCCAGCAGCCCGTCCGGGACAGGGGATAATTCACCCCTCCACTTT. It yields the protein CASSPSGTGDNSPLHF.

CDR3 loop: CASSVLAGGSYEQYF. The CDR3, as DNA: TGTGCCAGCAGTGTTCTAGCGGGCGGCTCCTACGAGCAGTACTTC. The rearrangement links TRBV25-1 to TRBJ2-7, with 8 bases that match TRBD2. Germline V gives CDR1 MGHDK, CDR2 SYGVNS. The CDR3 is 15 amino acids. V shed 4 bases and J 0 bases; nucleotides not matched to a gene: 5.

In this sample, this clonotype turned up many times. V usage is TRBV7-9 and J usage is TRBJ2-4; the D gene could be TRBD1 or TRBD2 (5 bases each). The CDR3 length is 17 residues. The germline V gene has CDR1 SEHNR and CDR2 FQNEAQ (reference sequence). Trimming removed 4 bases from V and 5 bases from J, with 21 bases in between. The CDR3 loop is CASSSPSRDQFENIQYF. The DNA for the CDR3 is TGTGCCAGCAGCTCACCGTCCCGGGACCAATTCGAAAACATTCAGTACTTC.

This chain joins TRBV20-1 and TRBJ1-5; 9 bases align to TRBD1. This CDR3 contains 14 residues. Looked up from germline, CDR1 is DFQATT and CDR2 is SNEGSKA (reference sequence). With V trimmed by 7 bases and J by 6 bases, 10 bases remained unmatched. The CDR3 DNA is TGCAGTGTTAACTCGGGACAGGGTGGTCAGCCCCAGCATTTT. This sequence encodes CSVNSGQGGQPQHF.

Ten or more counts support this clonotype. V usage is TRBV5-1 and J usage is TRBJ2-5, with TRBD2 matching 8 bases. This CDR3 contains 14 residues. Germline lookup yields CDR1 SGHRS and CDR2 YFSETQ. After removal of 1 base from V and 4 bases from J, the junction contained 3 bases not matched to a gene. CDR3 DNA: TGCGCCAGCAGCTTGTTCGCGGGGGGAGAGACCCAGTACTTC. Translated: CASSLFAGGETQYF.

There are many counts of this clonotype. The J gene is TRBJ2-3, the V gene TRBV7-9; weak D call: TRBD2 (5 bases). Per germline, CDR1 SEHNR and CDR2 FQNEAQ (reference sequence). The CDR3 runs to 13 residues. Trimming shortened V by 7 bases and J by 1 base, and 9 bases separated the two germline ends. The CDR3 region is CASTDSGTDTQYF. The CDR3 DNA sequence: TGTGCCAGCACGGACTCGGGCACAGATACGCAGTATTTT.

Ten or more counts support this clonotype. The rearrangement joins TRBV20-1 to TRBJ2-5; D ambiguous. This CDR3 region has 13 residues. Germline assignment: CDR1 DFQATT and CDR2 SNEGSKA (reference sequence). CDR3 region: CSPKSPSQETQYF. CDR3 in DNA: TGCAGCCCTAAGAGCCCCTCCCAAGAGACCCAGTACTTC.

The V and J genes are TRBV6-2 or TRBV6-3 and TRBJ2-2; unclear D gene. Germline V lookup: CDR1 MNHEY, CDR2 SVGEGT. The CDR3 has 14 residues. Trimming shortened V by 6 bases and J by 1 base, and 9 bases separated the two germline ends. The CDR3 loop is CASSPSLNTGELFF. In DNA, the CDR3 is TGTGCCAGCAGCCCGAGCTTGAACACCGGGGAGCTGTTTTTT.

A remark on this clonotype: Being one base from a much bigger clone, this may be a read error. V is TRBV5-1 and J is TRBJ1-2, with D hard to call. V lost 3 bases, J lost 3 bases, and 9 bases lay in between. The CDR3 contains 13 residues. The V gene's germline CDR1 is SGHRS and CDR2 YFSETQ. CDR3 DNA: TGCGCCAGCAGCTCAGAGTCCCACTATGGCTACACCTTC. It is translated as CASSSESHYGYTF.

This clonotype showed up just a few times. The chain carries TRBV9 and TRBJ2-2; 7 bases map to TRBD1. V lost 0 bases, J lost 3 bases, and 5 bases stayed unmatched. Germline CDR1 and CDR2: SGDLS and YYNGEE. The CDR3 covers 16 residues. CDR3 DNA: TGTGCCAGCAGCGTAGCTACAGGGGAGCACACCGGGGAGCTGTTTTTT. This gives the protein CASSVATGEHTGELFF.

The rearrangement links TRBV9 to TRBJ2-1; D not certain. The J call is doubtful: the DNA matches TRBJ2-7 better. Germline CDR1 SGDLS, CDR2 YYNGEE. This CDR3 contains 10 residues. CDR3 residues: CASGYNEQYF. CDR3 nucleotide sequence: TGTGCCAGCGGTTACAATGAGCAGTACTTC.

The chain carries TRBV5-1 and TRBJ2-4, with a weak D call TRBD2 (6 bases). Germline assignment: CDR1 SGHRS and CDR2 YFSETQ. The CDR3 is 16 residues long. The V end lost 1 base, the J end lost 1 base, and 12 bases lay between the germline ends. CDR3 loop: CASSLWSEGAKNIQYF. The CDR3 nucleotides read TGCGCCAGCAGCTTGTGGTCGGAGGGGGCCAAAAACATTCAGTACTTC.

This clonotype has a handful of counts. This rearrangement joins TRBV3-1 to TRBJ2-7; D unclear. Germline-derived CDR1 and CDR2 are LGHDT and YNNKEL (reference sequence). V lost 4 bases, J lost 6 bases, and 16 bases lay in between. The CDR3 totals 14 residues. The CDR3 DNA is TGTGCCAGCAGCCCTAAAGTGGGTGCCGGCGAGCAGTACTTC. This gives the protein CASSPKVGAGEQYF.

This clonotype has a single count. The rearrangement uses TRBV4-2 and TRBJ2-5, with no clear D. Between the trimmed V and J ends, which lost 5 bases and 11 bases, there was a span of 15 bases. Germline assignment: CDR1 LGHNA and CDR2 YNFKEQ. This CDR3 has 12 amino acids. CDR3 sequence: CASSYESDEQYF. CDR3 bases: TGTGCCAGCAGCTACGAGAGCGATGAGCAGTACTTC.

The rearrangement uses TRBV7-8 and TRBJ1-1; no clear D gene. Trimming stripped 1 base from V and 8 bases from J, with 11 bases between. Germline assignment: CDR1 SGHVS and CDR2 FQNEAQ. The CDR3 spans 13 residues. CDR3 nucleotide sequence: TGTGCCAGCAGCTTAGAAGGGTTCAAAGAAGCTTTCTTT. Translated: CASSLEGFKEAFF.

V is TRBV20-1 and J is TRBJ2-5; 11 bases map to TRBD1. Germline CDR1 and CDR2: DFQATT and SNEGSKA (reference sequence). The CDR3 consists of 15 residues. The V segment lost 5 bases and the J segment 11 bases; nucleotides outside the gene matches: 16. CDR3 in DNA: TGCAGTGCTCAACAGGGACAGGGGGAAAACAATGAGCAGTACTTC. Its translation: CSAQQGQGENNEQYF.

This clonotype showed up many times. The chain recombines TRBV6-2 or TRBV6-3 with TRBJ1-2, with D maybe TRBD1 (5 bases). There are 11 residues in the CDR3. Per the germline V gene, CDR1 is MNHEY and CDR2 is SVGEGT. V was pared by 7 bases and J by 8 bases, with 11 bases between. CDR3 protein: CASTDTQGYTF. The CDR3 DNA is TGTGCCAGCACGGACACCCAAGGCTACACCTTC.

This clonotype appeared many times. V usage is TRBV9 and J usage is TRBJ2-5; perhaps D is TRBD1 or TRBD2 (5 bases each). V lost 4 bases, J lost 5 bases, and 15 bases lay in between. CDR1 is SGDLS, CDR2 YYNGEE, per germline. The CDR3 runs to 14 residues. CDR3 region: CASSPTRGYETQYF. The CDR3 nucleotides are TGTGCCAGCAGCCCAACGAGGGGATACGAGACCCAGTACTTC.

This clonotype has ten or more counts. This rearrangement joins TRBV28 to TRBJ2-7, with D possibly being TRBD1 or TRBD2 (5 bases each). In germline, CDR1 is MDHEN, CDR2 SYDVKM. The V gene lost 6 bases and the J gene lost 0 bases, with 18 bases spanning the gap. CDR3 length: 16 amino acids. The CDR3 loop is CASSPGSRTPSYEQYF. CDR3 coding DNA: TGTGCCAGCAGCCCAGGGAGTAGGACTCCCTCCTACGAGCAGTACTTC.

Points on this clonotype: A single base separates this from a much larger clone, so it may be a read error. V and J are TRBV6-1 and TRBJ1-6, with 7 bases fitting TRBD1. From germline, CDR1 is MNHNS and CDR2 SASEGT. The CDR3 covers 17 residues. The CDR3 sequence is CASSRFRAGTDNSPLRF. CDR3 DNA: TGTGCCAGCAGTCGATTCCGAGCCGGGACAGATAATTCACCCCTCCGCTTT.